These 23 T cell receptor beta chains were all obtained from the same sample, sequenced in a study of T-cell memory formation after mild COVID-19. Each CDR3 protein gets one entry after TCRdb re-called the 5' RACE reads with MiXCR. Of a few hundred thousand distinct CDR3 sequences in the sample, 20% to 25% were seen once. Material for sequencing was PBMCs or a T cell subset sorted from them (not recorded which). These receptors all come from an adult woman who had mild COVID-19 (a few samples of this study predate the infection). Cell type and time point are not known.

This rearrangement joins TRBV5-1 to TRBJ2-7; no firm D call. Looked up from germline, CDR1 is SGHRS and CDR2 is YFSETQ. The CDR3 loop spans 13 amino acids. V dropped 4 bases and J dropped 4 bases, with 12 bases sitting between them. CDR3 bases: TGCGCCAGCAGCACCCCCGAGGCATACGAGCAGTACTTC. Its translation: CASSTPEAYEQYF.

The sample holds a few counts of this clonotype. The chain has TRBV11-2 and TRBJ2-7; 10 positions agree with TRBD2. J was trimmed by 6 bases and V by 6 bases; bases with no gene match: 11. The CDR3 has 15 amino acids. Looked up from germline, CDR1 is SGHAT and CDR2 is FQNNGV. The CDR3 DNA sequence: TGTGCCAGCAGTGAAACGGGCCTAGCGGGGGCCGAGCAGTACTTC. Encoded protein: CASSETGLAGAEQYF.

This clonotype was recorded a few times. The CDR3 coding sequence is TGTGCCAGCAGCGTAGGTACTGGTGCCCATCAGCCCCAGCATTTT. Translating gives CASSVGTGAHQPQHF. The chain is built from TRBV9 and TRBJ1-5, with no clear D. Germline V gene lookup returns CDR1 SGDLS and CDR2 YYNGEE. The CDR3 contains 15 residues. Trimming removed 0 bases from V and 5 bases from J, with 12 bases in between.

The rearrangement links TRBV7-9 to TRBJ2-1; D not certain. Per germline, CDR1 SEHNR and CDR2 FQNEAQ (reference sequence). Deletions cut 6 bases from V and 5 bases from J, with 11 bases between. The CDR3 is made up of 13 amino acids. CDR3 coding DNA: TGTGCCAGCAGGGGCGGTTCCAACAATGAGCAGTTCTTC. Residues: CASRGGSNNEQFF.

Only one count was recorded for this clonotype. CDR3 in DNA: TGCGCCAGCAGCCCCAGACTAGCGGACTCCTACAATGAGCAGTTCTTC. Amino acids: CASSPRLADSYNEQFF. The V and J genes are TRBV5-1 and TRBJ2-1; 9 nucleotides align to TRBD2. Germline V gives CDR1 SGHRS, CDR2 YFSETQ. V shed 4 bases, J shed 0 bases, and the junction held 5 bases outside the gene matches. The CDR3 contains 16 residues.

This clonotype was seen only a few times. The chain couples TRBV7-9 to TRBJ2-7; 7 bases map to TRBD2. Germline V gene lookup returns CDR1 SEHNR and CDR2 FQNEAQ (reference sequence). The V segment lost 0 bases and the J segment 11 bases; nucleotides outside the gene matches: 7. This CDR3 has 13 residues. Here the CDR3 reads CASSLAGEGGEYF. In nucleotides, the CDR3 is TGTGCCAGCAGCTTAGCCGGGGAGGGAGGGGAGTACTTC. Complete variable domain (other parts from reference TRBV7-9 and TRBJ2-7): DTGVSQNPRHKITKRGQNVTFRCDPISEHNRLYWYRQTLGQGPEFLTYFQNEAQLEKSRLLSDRFSAERPKGSFSTLEIQRTEQGDSAMYLCASSLAGEGGEYFGPGTRLTVT.

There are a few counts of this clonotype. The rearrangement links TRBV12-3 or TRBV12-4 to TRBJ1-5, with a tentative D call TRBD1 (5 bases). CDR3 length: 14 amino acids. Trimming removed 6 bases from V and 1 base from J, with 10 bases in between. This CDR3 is CASRAGSSNQPQHF. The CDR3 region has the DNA TGTGCCAGCAGGGCAGGGTCGAGCAATCAGCCCCAGCATTTT.

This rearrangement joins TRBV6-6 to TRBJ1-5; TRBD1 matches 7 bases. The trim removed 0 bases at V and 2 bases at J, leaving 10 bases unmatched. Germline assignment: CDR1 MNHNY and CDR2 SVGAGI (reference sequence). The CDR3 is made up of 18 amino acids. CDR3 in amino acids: CASSYSGGRAWGNQPQHF. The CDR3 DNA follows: TGTGCCAGCAGTTACTCAGGGGGCAGGGCGTGGGGCAATCAGCCCCAGCATTTT.

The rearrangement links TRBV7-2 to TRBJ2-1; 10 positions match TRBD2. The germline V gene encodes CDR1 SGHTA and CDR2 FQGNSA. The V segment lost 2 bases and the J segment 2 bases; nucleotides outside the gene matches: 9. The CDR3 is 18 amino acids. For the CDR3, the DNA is TGTGCCAGCAGCTTAACCTCCGGGACTAGCGCAACCTACAATGAGCAGTTCTTC. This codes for CASSLTSGTSATYNEQFF. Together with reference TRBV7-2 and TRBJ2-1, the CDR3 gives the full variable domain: GAGVSQSPSNKVTEKGKDVELRCDPISGHTALYWYRQSLGQGLEFLIYFQGNSAPDKSGLPSDRFSAERTGGSVSTLTIQRTQQEDSAVYLCASSLTSGTSATYNEQFFGPGTRLTVL.

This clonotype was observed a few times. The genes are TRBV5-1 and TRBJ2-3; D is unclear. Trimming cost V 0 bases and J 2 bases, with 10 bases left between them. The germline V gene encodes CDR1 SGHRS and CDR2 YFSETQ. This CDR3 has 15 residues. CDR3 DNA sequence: TGCGCCAGCAGCTTGGAAGGCCAGATCACAGATACGCAGTATTTT. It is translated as CASSLEGQITDTQYF.

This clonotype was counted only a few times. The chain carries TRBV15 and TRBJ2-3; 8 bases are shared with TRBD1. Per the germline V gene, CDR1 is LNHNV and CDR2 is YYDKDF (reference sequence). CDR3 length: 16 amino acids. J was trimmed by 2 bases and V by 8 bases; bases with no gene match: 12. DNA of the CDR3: TGTGCCACCCATCCAGGGGGCGGACAGTACACAGATACGCAGTATTTT. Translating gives CATHPGGGQYTDTQYF.

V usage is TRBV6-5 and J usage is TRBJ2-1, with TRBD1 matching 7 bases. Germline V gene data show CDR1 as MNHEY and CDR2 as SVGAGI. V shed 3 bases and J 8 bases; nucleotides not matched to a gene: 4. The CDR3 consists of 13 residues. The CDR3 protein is CASSYGQGDEQFF. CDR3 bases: TGTGCCAGCAGTTATGGCCAGGGGGATGAGCAGTTCTTC.

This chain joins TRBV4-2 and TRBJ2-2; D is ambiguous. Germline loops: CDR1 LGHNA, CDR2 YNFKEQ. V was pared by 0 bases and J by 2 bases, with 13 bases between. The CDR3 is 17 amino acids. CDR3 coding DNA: TGTGCCAGCAGCCAAGATCTCGGGCAGCTAAACACCGGGGAGCTGTTTTTT. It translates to CASSQDLGQLNTGELFF.

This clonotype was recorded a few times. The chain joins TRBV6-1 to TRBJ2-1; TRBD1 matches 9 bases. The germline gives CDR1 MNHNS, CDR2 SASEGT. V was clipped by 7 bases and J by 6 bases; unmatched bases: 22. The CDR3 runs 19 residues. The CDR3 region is CASMVWDRAFGSDGNEQFF. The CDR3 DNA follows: TGTGCCAGCATGGTCTGGGACAGGGCGTTCGGGAGCGATGGCAATGAGCAGTTCTTC.

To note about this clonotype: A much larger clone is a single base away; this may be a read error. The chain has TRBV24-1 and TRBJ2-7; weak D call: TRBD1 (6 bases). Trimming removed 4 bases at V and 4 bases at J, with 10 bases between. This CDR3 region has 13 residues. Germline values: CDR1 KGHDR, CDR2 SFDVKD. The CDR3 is CATSDSDSYEQYF. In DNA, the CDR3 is TGTGCCACCAGTGACTCGGACAGTTACGAGCAGTACTTC.

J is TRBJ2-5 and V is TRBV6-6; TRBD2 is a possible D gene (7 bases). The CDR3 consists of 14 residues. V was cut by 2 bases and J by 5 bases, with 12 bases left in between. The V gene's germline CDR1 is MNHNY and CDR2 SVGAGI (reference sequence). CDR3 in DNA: TGTGCCAGCAGTTACGGGGGGGGCTGGGAGACCCAGTACTTC. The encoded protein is CASSYGGGWETQYF.

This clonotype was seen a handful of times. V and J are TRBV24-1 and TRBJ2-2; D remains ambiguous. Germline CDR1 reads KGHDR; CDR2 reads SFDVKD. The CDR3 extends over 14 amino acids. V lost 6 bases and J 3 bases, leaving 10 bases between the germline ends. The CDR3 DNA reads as TGTGCCACCAGTCCCGCATATGACACCGGGGAGCTGTTTTTT. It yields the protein CATSPAYDTGELFF.

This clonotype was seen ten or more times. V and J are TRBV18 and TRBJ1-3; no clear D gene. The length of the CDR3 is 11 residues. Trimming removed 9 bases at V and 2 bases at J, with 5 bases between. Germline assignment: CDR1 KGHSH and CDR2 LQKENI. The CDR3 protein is CASSPGNTIYF. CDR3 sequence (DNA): TGTGCCAGTTCCCCTGGAAACACCATATATTTT. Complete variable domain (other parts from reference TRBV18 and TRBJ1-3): NAGVMQNPRHLVRRRGQEARLRCSPMKGHSHVYWYRQLPEEGLKFMVYLQKENIIDESGMPKERFSAEFPKEGPSILRIQQVVRGDSAAYFCASSPGNTIYFGEGSWLTVV.

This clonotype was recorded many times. The CDR3 loop reads CASSVQSRGYEQYF. The CDR3, as DNA: TGTGCCAGCAGCGTTCAATCGCGGGGCTACGAGCAGTACTTC. The chain employs TRBV5-5 and TRBJ2-7, with D possibly TRBD2 on 6 matching bases. The germline gives CDR1 SGHKS, CDR2 YYEKEE (reference sequence). V lost 4 bases and J lost 3, with 14 bases in between. This CDR3 comprises 14 residues.

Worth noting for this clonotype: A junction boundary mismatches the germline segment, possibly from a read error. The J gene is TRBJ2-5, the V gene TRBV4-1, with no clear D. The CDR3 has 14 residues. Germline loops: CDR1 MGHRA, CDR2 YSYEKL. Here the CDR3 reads CATSPGTSKETQYF. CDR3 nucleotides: TGCGCCACCAGCCCCGGAACCAGTAAGGAGACCCAGTACTTC.

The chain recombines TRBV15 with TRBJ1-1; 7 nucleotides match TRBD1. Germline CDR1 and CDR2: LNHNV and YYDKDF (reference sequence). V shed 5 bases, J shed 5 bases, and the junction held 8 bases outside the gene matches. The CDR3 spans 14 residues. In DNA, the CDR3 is TGTGCCACCAGCGGGGGACAGATAAGTACTGAAGCTTTCTTT. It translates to CATSGGQISTEAFF.

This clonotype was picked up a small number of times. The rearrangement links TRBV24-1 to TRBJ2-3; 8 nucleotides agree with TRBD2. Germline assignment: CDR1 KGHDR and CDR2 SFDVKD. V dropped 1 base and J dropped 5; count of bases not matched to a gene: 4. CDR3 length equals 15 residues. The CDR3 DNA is TGTGCCACCAGTGATTTAAGCGGGGGCAGAGATACGCAGTATTTT. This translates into CATSDLSGGRDTQYF.

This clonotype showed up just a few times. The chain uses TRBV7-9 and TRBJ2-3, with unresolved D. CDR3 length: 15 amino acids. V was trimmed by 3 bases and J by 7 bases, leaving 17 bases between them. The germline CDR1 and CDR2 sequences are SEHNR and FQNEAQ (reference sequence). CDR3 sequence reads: CASSFWTQTENTQYF. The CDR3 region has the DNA TGTGCCAGCAGCTTCTGGACCCAGACGGAGAATACGCAGTATTTT.